Listed below are T cell receptor beta chains from one sample, sequenced in a study of technical replicates of blood from several donors. TCRdb's table, derived via immunoSEQ multiplex PCR, lists solely in-frame clones and lacks some. The sample shows tens of thousands of clones, more than 85% of them seen only once. Specimen: T cells isolated from PBMCs. The receptors come from a human donor in good health. CDR3s include the opening cysteine and the closing phenylalanine or tryptophan. A D gene is named only where the DNA matches it firmly.

>TRBD1|14|TRBV2|TRBJ2-7
CASKFGTGASEQYF
>NA|17|TRBV5-1|TRBJ2-6
CASTRSPKLSGANVLTF
>NA|17|TRBV6-1|TRBJ1-3
CASNERGGGGSGNTIYF
>NA|15|TRBV7-9|TRBJ1-1
CASSLSGRGDTEAFF
>NA|13|TRBV7-6|TRBJ2-5
CASSALVTETQYF
>NA|13|TRBV11-2|TRBJ2-3
CASSLDREATQYF
>NA|15|TRBV28|TRBJ1-5
CAAEPFVSSNQPQHF
>NA|14|TRBV7-9|TRBJ1-6
CASSFQDYNSPLHF
>TRBD1|18|TRBV19|TRBJ2-2
CASSYHGDRGHYRWELFF
>TRBD2|15|TRBV30|TRBJ2-7
CAWSVSSGGPYEQYF
>NA|14|TRBV7-3|TRBJ1-1
CASRRTALNTEAFF
>TRBD2|14|TRBV4-1|TRBJ2-7
CASGRTSDSYEQYF
>NA|15|TRBV28|TRBJ2-7
CASSLFVGPAPEQYF
>NA|10|TRBV27|TRBJ2-3
CATKGGTQYF
>TRBD1|15|TRBV5-4|TRBJ1-1
CASSVGDREGIEAFF
>TRBD1|17|TRBV11-2|TRBJ2-7
CASSTRPLGQGHYEQYF
>NA|17|TRBV15|TRBJ1-1
CATSRAEAGDLDTEAFF
>NA|13|TRBV18|TRBJ1-3
CASSGQSGNTIYF
>NA|16|TRBV4-1|TRBJ1-1
CASSLPDRLLNTEAFF
>NA|14|TRBV7-3|TRBJ2-7
CASSLGPGSYEQYF
>NA|14|TRBV28|TRBJ1-2
CASSLTQGAYGYTF
>TRBD1|13|TRBV10-1|TRBJ2-7
CASSWTGSYEQYF
>TRBD1|15|TRBV5-1|TRBJ2-1
CASRPTGGPYNEQFF
>NA|14|TRBV27|TRBJ1-1
CASTAVGLYTEAFF
>NA|15|TRBV12-1|TRBJ1-3
CASSFVRGSGNTIYF
>NA|14|TRBV6-1|TRBJ2-5
CASLIWGVEETQYF
>NA|14|TRBV5-1|TRBJ1-6
CASSLGDSNSPLHF
>NA|14|TRBV5-6|TRBJ2-1
CASSLRQGHVEQFF